The clone carrying this T cell receptor beta chain was counted between two and nine times. V lost 4 bases to trimming and J lost 10 bases, with 11 bases between them. Germline lookup yields CDR1 MGHDK and CDR2 SYGVNS. This CDR3 spans 12 amino acids. A TCRbeta library incorporating unique molecular identifiers was prepared. TCRdb re-derived calls from the PCR reads in MiXCR, one entry per CDR3 protein. The data contain about 360,000 distinct CDR3 sequences, about 14% of them singletons. This entry belongs to a study of T-cell reconstitution after alpha-beta-depleted transplantation in children. The chain carries TRBV25-1 and TRBJ2-1; possible D gene TRBD1, 6 bases. The clonotype comes from a human donor who donated a stem cell graft to a child with Fanconi anemia. Specimen: PBMCs, collected from the stem cell graft. Here the CDR3 DNA reads TGTGCCAGCAGTGCCGACAGGCCAGAGCAGTTCTTC. Its translation is CASSADRPEQFF. The full variable domain, its missing parts supplied by reference TRBV25-1 and TRBJ2-1, is EADIYQTPRYLVIGTGKKITLECSQTMGHDKMYWYQQDPGMELHLIHYSYGVNSTEKGDLSSESTVSRIRTEHFPLTLESARPSHTSQYLCASSADRPEQFFGPGTRLTVL.